This entry lists 18 T cell receptor beta chains sequenced from one sample in a study of T cells after yellow fever vaccination. MiXCR was run by TCRdb on the 5' RACE reads, yielding one entry per CDR3 protein. This sample has roughly 500,000 distinct CDR3 sequences, with 15% to 20% found just once. Here the sequenced sample was PBMCs, taken 15 days after the yellow fever booster vaccination. The source is a young man who received the YFV17D yellow fever vaccine.

This clonotype was picked up a small number of times. V usage is TRBV5-1 and J usage is TRBJ2-1, with TRBD2 matching over 9 bases. The CDR3 is 16 residues long. Germline V gene lookup returns CDR1 SGHRS and CDR2 YFSETQ. V was clipped by 2 bases and J by 6 bases; unmatched bases: 9. CDR3 DNA sequence: TGCGCCAGCAGCTTTTTAGCGGGAGCGGTAGGCAATGAGCAGTTCTTC. Its protein is CASSFLAGAVGNEQFF.

This chain uses TRBV10-1 with TRBJ2-3; D unresolved. Trimming pared 7 bases from V and 0 bases from J, leaving 5 bases between. This CDR3 region has 12 residues. The V gene's germline CDR1 is WNHNN and CDR2 SYGVQD (reference sequence). The CDR3 here is CASTDSTDTQYF. In DNA form, the CDR3 reads TGCGCCAGCACAGACAGCACAGATACGCAGTATTTT.

V and J are TRBV11-3 and TRBJ2-5; perhaps TRBD1 as D (6 bases). The CDR3 contains 14 residues. Germline-derived CDR1 and CDR2 are SGHNT and YENEEA. V lost 5 bases to trimming and J lost 5 bases, with 15 bases between them. The CDR3 DNA reads as TGTGCCAGCAGCCCAGGGGCGATCGGGGAGACCCAGTACTTC. As protein: CASSPGAIGETQYF.

The chain uses TRBV9 and TRBJ2-7, with 11 bases lining up with TRBD2. The V and J ends lost 4 bases and 3 bases, in that order; junction bases with no gene match: 6. The CDR3 contains 15 residues. Germline lookup yields CDR1 SGDLS and CDR2 YYNGEE. CDR3 coding DNA: TGTGCCAGCAGCCCGCGACTAGCGGGGCACTACGAGCAGTACTTC. Translated: CASSPRLAGHYEQYF.

The V and J genes are TRBV11-2 and TRBJ2-4; 7 bases match TRBD2. This CDR3 is built from 14 residues. The junction had 6 bases not matched to a gene; V was cut back by 5 bases and J by 5 bases. Germline CDR1 SGHAT, CDR2 FQNNGV. In nucleotides, the CDR3 is TGTGCCAGCAGCCAAGCGGGAATTGAAAACATTCAGTACTTC. The encoded protein is CASSQAGIENIQYF.

This clonotype turned up a few times. The chain combines TRBV12-3 or TRBV12-4 with TRBJ2-1; tentatively, D is TRBD1 or TRBD2 (5 bases each). The CDR3 loop spans 14 amino acids. The ends were cut back, 5 bases at V and 3 bases at J, with 11 bases in the middle. This CDR3 reads CASSGTHFYNEQFF. CDR3 DNA: TGTGCCAGCAGTGGGACGCATTTCTACAATGAGCAGTTCTTC.

The chain employs TRBV11-2 and TRBJ2-7; D may correspond to TRBD1 or TRBD2 (6 bases each). V was pared by 2 bases and J by 2 bases, with 22 bases between. Germline assignment: CDR1 SGHAT and CDR2 FQNNGV. This CDR3 has 18 residues. The CDR3 loop is CASSLLVRGAVGTYEQYF. CDR3 bases: TGTGCCAGCAGCTTATTGGTGAGGGGGGCCGTTGGTACCTACGAGCAGTACTTC.

This clonotype was seen only a few times. The V gene is TRBV6-2 or TRBV6-3, the J gene TRBJ2-3, with 9 bases aligning to TRBD2. Germline CDR1 MNHEY, CDR2 SVGEGT. Trimming took 6 bases from V and 3 from J; bases not matched to a gene: 4. The CDR3 runs 14 residues. The CDR3 DNA is TGTGCCAGCAGGACTAGCGGAGAAACAGATACGCAGTATTTT. Its translation: CASRTSGETDTQYF.

This clonotype turned up a few times. V usage is TRBV6-1 and J usage is TRBJ2-2; 10 bases are shared with TRBD2. The germline V gene has CDR1 MNHNS and CDR2 SASEGT. The CDR3 contains 16 residues. V shed 6 bases, J shed 5 bases, and the junction held 9 bases outside the gene matches. The DNA for the CDR3 is TGTGCCAGCAGACCTCTAGCGGGAGAGACGACCGGGGAGCTGTTTTTT. It translates to CASRPLAGETTGELFF.

This chain joins TRBV24-1 and TRBJ2-3; D not certain. Trimming cost V 2 bases and J 3 bases, with 17 bases left between them. Germline values: CDR1 KGHDR, CDR2 SFDVKD. The CDR3 is made up of 17 amino acids. The CDR3 spells CATSDSEKLRKTDTQYF. CDR3 nucleotide sequence: TGTGCCACCAGTGATTCAGAAAAGTTGAGGAAGACAGATACGCAGTATTTT.

This clonotype was picked up a small number of times. The chain has TRBV3-1 and TRBJ1-6, with 10 positions matching TRBD1. The CDR3 length is 14 residues. The trim removed 10 bases at V and 6 bases at J, leaving 6 bases unmatched. Germline lookup yields CDR1 LGHDT and CDR2 YNNKEL (reference sequence). The CDR3 coding sequence is TGTGCCACCTCGGACAGGGGGTTTAATTCACCCCTCCACTTT. The encoded protein is CATSDRGFNSPLHF.

The chain is built from TRBV20-1 and TRBJ2-4; D is uncertain. Germline V gene data show CDR1 as DFQATT and CDR2 as SNEGSKA (reference sequence). CDR3 length equals 13 residues. Trimming took 6 bases from V and 0 from J, leaving 9 bases between them. The DNA of the CDR3 is TGCAGTGCGAGACCCCCAGCCAAAAACATTCAGTACTTC. As protein: CSARPPAKNIQYF.

The V gene is TRBV29-1, the J gene TRBJ2-1; no definite D call. CDR3 size: 12 residues. The germline gives CDR1 SQVTM, CDR2 ANQGSEA. The V gene lost 4 bases and the J gene lost 1 base, with 5 bases spanning the gap. The CDR3 sequence is CSVVLSYNEQFF. CDR3 nucleotide sequence: TGCAGCGTTGTTCTTTCCTACAATGAGCAGTTCTTC.

The chain is built from TRBV6-2 or TRBV6-3 and TRBJ2-3; maybe TRBD2 (6 bases). The length of the CDR3 is 16 residues. CDR1 is MNHEY and CDR2 is SVGEGT in the germline V gene. The V end was cut by 6 bases, the J end by 3 bases, with 19 bases between. The CDR3 bases are TGTGCCAGCAGACCCAGTAGCGGAGCGTATACAGATACGCAGTATTTT. Its translation: CASRPSSGAYTDTQYF.

In its sample, this clonotype was seen a few times. The chain uses TRBV2 and TRBJ1-6, with 8 bases matching TRBD1. The germline CDR1 and CDR2 sequences are SNHLY and FYNNEI. The V segment lost 10 bases and the J segment 3 bases; nucleotides outside the gene matches: 2. The CDR3 contains 13 residues. The CDR3 region has the DNA TGTGCCACCACAGGGGGCTATAATTCACCCCTCCACTTT. This sequence encodes CATTGGYNSPLHF.

This clonotype was observed a handful of times. The rearrangement uses TRBV27 and TRBJ2-7; D gene uncertain. The ends were cut back, 6 bases at V and 2 bases at J, with 14 bases in the middle. CDR1 MNHEY and CDR2 SMNVEV come from the germline V gene (reference sequence). The CDR3 totals 14 residues. CDR3 loop: CASSPQSPTYEQYF. In DNA, the CDR3 is TGTGCCAGCAGCCCGCAGAGCCCGACCTACGAGCAGTACTTC.

The chain is built from TRBV24-1 and TRBJ2-1; either TRBD1 or TRBD2 may fit D (7 bases each). This CDR3 has 17 amino acids. V lost 5 bases to trimming and J lost 3 bases, with 19 bases between them. Germline V lookup: CDR1 KGHDR, CDR2 SFDVKD. CDR3 coding DNA: TGTGCCACCAGTGCAGGAGGGGGCGGCGGGAGCTACAATGAGCAGTTCTTC. Its protein is CATSAGGGGGSYNEQFF.

The chain has TRBV6-2 or TRBV6-3 and TRBJ2-7; TRBD1 is a possible D gene (5 bases). The CDR3 totals 15 residues. The V and J ends lost 4 bases and 0 bases respectively, with 13 bases between them. Germline assignment: CDR1 MNHEY and CDR2 SVGEGT. The CDR3: CASSSTGWSSYEQYF. The CDR3 nucleotides read TGTGCCAGCAGTTCCACAGGCTGGAGCTCCTACGAGCAGTACTTC.